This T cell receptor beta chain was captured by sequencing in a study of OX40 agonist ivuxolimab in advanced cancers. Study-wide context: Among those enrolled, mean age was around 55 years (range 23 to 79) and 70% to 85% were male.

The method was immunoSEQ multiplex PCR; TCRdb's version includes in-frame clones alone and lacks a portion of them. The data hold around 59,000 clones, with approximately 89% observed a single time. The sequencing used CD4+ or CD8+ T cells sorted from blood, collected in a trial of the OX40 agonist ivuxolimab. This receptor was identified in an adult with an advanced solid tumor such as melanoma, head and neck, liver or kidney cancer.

This chain's CDR3 is CAIKTSGTDTQYF. CDR3 sequence (DNA): TGTGCCATCAAAACTAGCGGCACAGATACGCAGTATTTT. This chain uses TRBV10-3 with TRBJ2-3; 7 nucleotides agree with TRBD2. Germline CDR1 reads ENHRY; CDR2 reads SYGVKD. The CDR3 sequence is 13 residues long. The ends lost 7 bases at V and 1 base at J; junction bases unmatched: 2.